Each of the 2 T cell receptor beta chains below was sequenced from the same sample in a study of shared clonotypes between healthy human individuals. Data came from immunoSEQ multiplex PCR; TCRdb stores just in-frame clones and leaves some out. Here the sample spans 2 million to 3 million clones, around 94% being singletons. Sequences were obtained from naive CD4+ T cells sorted from blood. As for subset: CD45RA+ positively selected. The receptors were gathered from a man between 18 and 35 years old in good health.

This clone has only one observation. The chain is built from TRBV30 and TRBJ2-6; the match to TRBD1 covers 7 bases. There are 15 residues in the CDR3. V lost 2 bases, J lost 2 bases, and 3 bases stayed unmatched. CDR1 is GTSNPN and CDR2 is SVGIG in the germline V gene (reference sequence). CDR3 nucleotides: TGTGCCTGGAGTAACCAGGGGGCTGGGGCCAACGTCCTGACTTTC. Translation: CAWSNQGAGANVLTF.

The rearrangement joins TRBV2 to TRBJ2-5, with TRBD2 matching over 12 bases. The CDR3 extends over 20 amino acids. Germline values: CDR1 SNHLY, CDR2 FYNNEI. Unmatched junction bases numbered 18, after V lost 5 bases and J lost 2 bases. CDR3 residues: CASSNSPTLFLAGGQETQYF. CDR3 nucleotides: TGTGCCAGCAGTAATTCCCCCACCCTTTTTCTAGCGGGGGGGCAAGAGACCCAGTACTTC.